Listed below are T cell receptor beta chains from one sample, sequenced in a study of immune characterization of retroperitoneal liposarcoma. Each CDR3 protein gets one entry after TCRdb re-called the PCR reads with MiXCR. The sample includes about 9,600 distinct CDR3 sequences, under 35% seen only once; the top ten take roughly 8%. The material sequenced was tumor tissue. Receptors originate from a male donor with retroperitoneal liposarcoma. CDR3s include the opening cysteine and the closing phenylalanine or tryptophan. A D gene is named only where the DNA matches it firmly. Expanded clones get a size class; other rows say once, few or many, or leave the size out.

J gene: TRBJ2-1
V gene: TRBV6-1
clone size: many
D gene: TRBD2
CDR3 protein: CASRISGTYPEQFF
CDR3 DNA: TGTGCCAGCAGGATAAGCGGGACCTATCCCGAGCAGTTCTTC

J gene: TRBJ2-1
V gene: TRBV7-2
clone size: medium-sized
D gene: .
CDR3 protein: CASSIKAVSLQETQFF
CDR3 DNA: TGTGCCAGCAGCATCAAAGCTGTGAGTCTCCAAGAGACCCAGTTCTTC

J gene: TRBJ1-1
V gene: TRBV6-1
clone size: .
D gene: .
CDR3 protein: CASSEVGGATEAFF
CDR3 DNA: TGTGCCAGCAGTGAAGTCGGGGGGGCGACTGAAGCTTTCTTT

J gene: TRBJ2-4
V gene: TRBV11-2
clone size: .
D gene: TRBD2
CDR3 protein: CASSGPGLAGGNEQYF
CDR3 DNA: TGTGCCAGCAGCGGCCCGGGACTAGCGGGAGGAAATGAGCAGTACTTC

J gene: TRBJ2-1
V gene: TRBV12-3/TRBV12-4
clone size: .
D gene: .
CDR3 protein: CASSRGGSYNEQFF
CDR3 DNA: TGTGCCAGCAGCAGGGGGGGATCCTACAATGAGCAGTTCTTC

J gene: TRBJ2-3
V gene: TRBV7-6
clone size: .
D gene: .
CDR3 protein: CASSLGFALSTDTQYF
CDR3 DNA: TGTGCCAGCAGCTTAGGGTTCGCGCTAAGCACAGATACGCAGTATTTT

J gene: TRBJ2-7
V gene: TRBV7-2
clone size: .
D gene: .
CDR3 protein: CASSLGAPGGGGYEQYF
CDR3 DNA: TGTGCCAGCAGCTTAGGGGCCCCAGGGGGGGGGGGCTACGAGCAGTACTTC

J gene: TRBJ2-5
V gene: TRBV12-3/TRBV12-4
clone size: .
D gene: .
CDR3 protein: CASSSRRDEQYF
CDR3 DNA: TGTGCCAGCAGTTCTCGAAGGGATGAGCAGTACTTC

J gene: TRBJ1-6
V gene: TRBV14
clone size: few
D gene: .
CDR3 protein: CASSPREYSPLHF
CDR3 DNA: TGTGCCAGCAGCCCTCGCGAATATTCACCCCTCCACTTT

J gene: TRBJ2-1
V gene: TRBV6-1
clone size: many
D gene: .
CDR3 protein: CASSVSGLNEQFF
CDR3 DNA: TGTGCCAGCAGTGTTTCAGGTCTTAATGAGCAGTTCTTC

J gene: TRBJ2-1
V gene: TRBV6-1
clone size: .
D gene: .
CDR3 protein: CASSGRATGYNEQFF
CDR3 DNA: TGTGCCAGCAGTGGTAGAGCAACAGGTTACAATGAGCAGTTCTTC

J gene: TRBJ2-5
V gene: TRBV12-5
clone size: .
D gene: .
CDR3 protein: CASGLATGTGVDNEQYF
CDR3 DNA: TGTGCTAGTGGTTTGGCCACAGGGACGGGGGTAGACAATGAGCAGTACTTC

J gene: TRBJ2-7
V gene: TRBV27
clone size: few
D gene: TRBD2
CDR3 protein: CASRGLAGAYEQYF
CDR3 DNA: TGTGCCAGCAGGGGGCTAGCGGGAGCTTACGAGCAGTACTTC

J gene: TRBJ2-1
V gene: TRBV11-3
clone size: .
D gene: TRBD2
CDR3 protein: CASSLVSLAGSSQFF
CDR3 DNA: TGTGCCAGCAGCTTAGTATCCCTAGCGGGAAGCTCGCAGTTCTTC

J gene: TRBJ2-1
V gene: TRBV7-9
clone size: many
D gene: TRBD2
CDR3 protein: CASSRTSGSYEQFF
CDR3 DNA: TGTGCCAGCAGCCGGACTAGCGGGAGCTACGAGCAGTTCTTC

J gene: TRBJ1-1
V gene: TRBV7-3
clone size: .
D gene: .
CDR3 protein: CASSPHGDGLNTEAFF
CDR3 DNA: TGTGCCAGCAGCCCCCATGGGGACGGACTGAACACTGAAGCTTTCTTT

J gene: TRBJ2-5
V gene: TRBV6-1
clone size: few
D gene: TRBD2
CDR3 protein: CASSRGLAVQETQYF
CDR3 DNA: TGTGCCAGCAGCCGGGGACTAGCGGTCCAAGAGACCCAGTACTTC

J gene: TRBJ1-5
V gene: TRBV6-4
clone size: .
D gene: .
CDR3 protein: CASGSQGSAQPQHF
CDR3 DNA: TGTGCCAGCGGATCGCAGGGTTCCGCTCAGCCCCAGCATTTT

J gene: TRBJ2-1
V gene: TRBV24-1
clone size: many
D gene: TRBD2
CDR3 protein: CATGLAGYEQFF
CDR3 DNA: TGTGCCACGGGACTAGCGGGATATGAGCAGTTCTTC

J gene: TRBJ2-5
V gene: TRBV11-3
clone size: few
D gene: .
CDR3 protein: CASSLTYQETQYF
CDR3 DNA: TGTGCCAGCAGCTTAACCTACCAAGAGACCCAGTACTTC

J gene: TRBJ2-7
V gene: TRBV7-6
clone size: .
D gene: TRBD1
CDR3 protein: CASSLYQGARDEQYF
CDR3 DNA: TGTGCCAGCAGCTTATACCAGGGGGCAAGGGATGAGCAGTACTTC

J gene: TRBJ2-5
V gene: TRBV27
clone size: .
D gene: TRBD1
CDR3 protein: CASSLSKGAEETQYF
CDR3 DNA: TGTGCCAGCAGTTTATCGAAGGGGGCTGAGGAGACCCAGTACTTC

J gene: TRBJ1-2
V gene: TRBV11-3
clone size: few
D gene: .
CDR3 protein: CASSSQGADYGYTF
CDR3 DNA: TGTGCCAGCAGCAGCCAAGGGGCTGACTATGGCTACACCTTC

J gene: TRBJ1-2
V gene: TRBV6-1
clone size: .
D gene: .
CDR3 protein: CASSSTSSGGYTF
CDR3 DNA: TGTGCCAGCAGCTCCACCTCATCTGGGGGCTACACCTTC

J gene: TRBJ1-6
V gene: TRBV7-3
clone size: .
D gene: TRBD1
CDR3 protein: CASSAGQGYNSPLHF
CDR3 DNA: TGTGCCAGCAGCGCTGGACAGGGTTATAATTCACCCCTCCACTTT

J gene: TRBJ2-7
V gene: TRBV12-3/TRBV12-4
clone size: .
D gene: TRBD1
CDR3 protein: CASSRQGFSLGGIEQYF
CDR3 DNA: TGTGCCAGCAGCAGACAGGGGTTCTCATTAGGGGGTATCGAGCAGTACTTC

J gene: TRBJ2-1
V gene: TRBV6-8
clone size: once
D gene: TRBD1
CDR3 protein: CASSLGQGRNEQFF
CDR3 DNA: TGTGCCAGCAGCTTGGGACAGGGTAGGAATGAGCAGTTCTTC

J gene: TRBJ1-3
V gene: TRBV12-3/TRBV12-4
clone size: .
D gene: .
CDR3 protein: CASSLAVGPTGNTIYF
CDR3 DNA: TGTGCCAGCAGTTTAGCGGTGGGGCCCACTGGAAACACCATATATTTT

J gene: TRBJ2-3
V gene: TRBV7-2
clone size: few
D gene: TRBD2
CDR3 protein: CASSSLPTSVDTQYF
CDR3 DNA: TGTGCCAGCAGCTCGCTCCCCACTAGCGTTGATACGCAGTATTTT

J gene: TRBJ1-6
V gene: TRBV7-2
clone size: many
D gene: .
CDR3 protein: CASSFKGSDSPLHF
CDR3 DNA: TGTGCCAGCAGCTTCAAGGGTTCGGATTCACCCCTCCACTTT

J gene: TRBJ2-1
V gene: TRBV27
clone size: .
D gene: .
CDR3 protein: CASRGAVYNEQFF
CDR3 DNA: TGTGCCAGCAGGGGGGCGGTGTACAATGAGCAGTTCTTC

J gene: TRBJ2-1
V gene: TRBV6-1
clone size: medium-sized
D gene: .
CDR3 protein: CASSEEYGTYEQFF
CDR3 DNA: TGTGCCAGCAGTGAAGAGTACGGAACCTACGAGCAGTTCTTC

J gene: TRBJ2-7
V gene: TRBV6-1
clone size: many
D gene: TRBD1
CDR3 protein: CATADRGHEQYF
CDR3 DNA: TGTGCCACCGCGGACAGGGGGCATGAGCAGTACTTC

J gene: TRBJ2-1
V gene: TRBV7-8
clone size: medium-sized
D gene: .
CDR3 protein: CASSLVVGGGQETQFF
CDR3 DNA: TGTGCCAGCAGCTTAGTGGTAGGGGGGGGTCAAGAGACCCAGTTCTTC

J gene: TRBJ2-7
V gene: TRBV6-1
clone size: .
D gene: .
CDR3 protein: CAVKWAGEYEQYF
CDR3 DNA: TGTGCCGTTAAATGGGCAGGGGAGTACGAGCAGTACTTC

J gene: TRBJ2-1
V gene: TRBV7-6
clone size: few
D gene: .
CDR3 protein: CASSLSGDYEQFF
CDR3 DNA: TGTGCTAGCAGCTTATCAGGGGATTACGAGCAGTTCTTC

J gene: TRBJ2-7
V gene: TRBV4-1
clone size: .
D gene: TRBD1
CDR3 protein: CASSQGQGGTYEQYF
CDR3 DNA: TGCGCCAGCAGCCAAGGACAGGGGGGGACCTACGAGCAGTACTTC

J gene: TRBJ2-1
V gene: TRBV6-1
clone size: medium-sized
D gene: .
CDR3 protein: CASSEVSRGPNEQFF
CDR3 DNA: TGTGCCAGCAGTGAAGTTTCTAGGGGCCCCAATGAGCAGTTCTTC

J gene: TRBJ2-5
V gene: TRBV12-3/TRBV12-4
clone size: many
D gene: .
CDR3 protein: CASSFGRETQYF
CDR3 DNA: TGTGCCAGCAGTTTCGGCCGAGAGACCCAGTACTTC

J gene: TRBJ2-1
V gene: TRBV6-1
clone size: many
D gene: .
CDR3 protein: CASTINYEQFF
CDR3 DNA: TGTGCCAGCACCATAAACTACGAGCAGTTCTTC

J gene: TRBJ2-7
V gene: TRBV7-3
clone size: medium-sized
D gene: TRBD1
CDR3 protein: CASSLTGTDYNEQYF
CDR3 DNA: TGTGCCAGCAGCTTAACAGGGACAGACTACAATGAGCAGTACTTC